The TCR beta chain under discussion was sequenced for a study of blood T cells in healthy people across ages (dated by TCRdb to about 2015). About the study as a whole: In model experiments, template switching captured roughly one uniquely barcoded TCR beta cDNA molecule for every two T cells. To avoid experimental bias, donors of different ages were distributed randomly across sequencing lanes. The donors were divided into four age groups: young (average about 15 years), middle-aged (about 39), aged (approximately 64) and long-lived (about 79). The study measured age-related changes in TCR beta repertoire diversity using deep sequencing normalized with unique cDNA molecular identifiers. The study analyzed two additional independent replicas of 1 million unique cDNA reads from the same blood draw for two donors, one aged 18 to 30 and one aged 80 or older.

Library construction relied on 5' RACE. The sequencing machine was an Illumina HiSeq 2500. A second PCR of about 7 to 12 cycles was performed with a sample-barcoded 5' primer and a J-beta primer mix. A unique molecular identifier was introduced onto each TCR beta cDNA molecule by a template-switch 5' adaptor carrying 12 random nucleotides. Each sample yielded at least 2.5 million CDR3-containing paired-end reads. First-strand cDNA synthesis was performed from all RNA using the Mint cDNA synthesis kit, with priming by a TRBC-specific oligonucleotide. All cDNA was treated with uracil-DNA glycosylase and then went through a first 18-cycle PCR with the universal primers M1SS and BC2_uni_R. The authors' pipeline ran thus. Normalization of each sample was performed by random selection of 1 million high-quality reads, each carrying a distinct molecular identifier. Reads with shared molecular identifiers were discarded instead of being binned into consensus sequences. CDR3 identification, clonotype clustering and error correction used MiTCR with a Q25 quality threshold and the strictest error-elimination algorithm. A nonparametric unseen species model using Euler transformation provided a lower-bound estimate of total TCR beta diversity. In-frame beta chains were kept once TCRdb had trimmed the public reads at Q25 with fastp and called clones with MiXCR. Records with the same CDR3 protein are collapsed into one entry carrying the most frequent genes and DNA. These V and J calls derive from TCRdb rather than the authors' analysis. For this sample there are about 640,000 distinct CDR3 sequences; approximately 50% appear just once. Around 37% of the sample is held by the ten biggest clonotypes.

At the junction V is shortened by 6 bases and J by 5 bases, with 16 bases in between. From its cysteine to its phenylalanine, the CDR3 spans 13 amino acids. Only CDR3 DNA is held: 39 bases, read in frame from base 1. CDR1 SQVTM and CDR2 ANQGSEA were looked up in the germline V gene. The donors were roughly 39 Caucasian individuals from Russia, aged about 6 to 100 years, who were systemically healthy. Roughly 9.5 milliliters of peripheral blood were drawn from each donor into EDTA-treated Vacutainer tubes. Ficoll-Paque density-gradient centrifugation was used to isolate PBMCs, with at least 7 million per sample. Total RNA was extracted from PBMCs with Trizol reagent, with at least 6 micrograms obtained per sample. The percentages of naive CD45RAhigh/CD27high T cells were determined by flow cytometry on a PBMC aliquot from every donor. This clonotype was counted between two and nine times. Which antigen it targets is not known. Per-nucleotide qualities are absent, and no much larger clonotype sits a single base away.

General conclusions and limits of the study: The CMV infection status of donors was not known, potentially confounding age-related changes in expanded clonotypes. A strong correlation was found between observed TCR beta diversity and the percentage of naive T cells measured by flow cytometry. Estimates of total diversity from one million sequenced T cells were regarded as lower bounds and underestimates. As age increased, observed TCR beta diversity per million T cells dropped in a roughly linear way, and a significant reduction was already evident by age 40. Conclusive comparison of naive and antigen-experienced compartments was prevented by the profiling of bulk unsorted PBMCs. The long-lived group showed more naive CD4+ T cells, fewer expanded clones and increased TCR diversity than the aged group, suggesting age selection.

The clonotype originates from a man aged 60-69 years in good health. The chain joins TRBV29-1 to TRBJ1-2; TRBD1 is possibly the D segment (5 matching bases). The sequencing sample was made of blood. The CDR3 protein: CSVAMSGLYGYTF. The nucleotide sequence reads TGCAGCGTGGCGATGTCGGGGCTTTATGGCTACACCTTC.